This TCR beta chain was identified during a study of cytomegalovirus exposure and HLA in healthy donors. PCR used 60 Vbeta primers and 13 Jbeta primers. Clones were read by immunoSEQ multiplex PCR, and TCRdb kept only the in-frame ones, dropping some. The sample lists some 130,000 clones; 76% were seen once. In the case of this clone: Its target is unknown.

Broader study findings: Common viral pathogens seemed, in a later analysis, to connect with several of the most significant clusters.

Trimming at V came to 5 bases and at J to 8 bases, leaving 13 bases not matched to a gene. The CDR3 has 16 amino acids. The germline gives CDR1 MNHEY, CDR2 SMNVEV (reference sequence). V is TRBV27 and J is TRBJ1-2, with TRBD1 identical over 11 bases. The clonotype comes from a middle-aged man in good health and CMV-seronegative. The sample taken for sequencing was PBMCs. Here the CDR3 reads CASSPSVGQGAGGYTF. The CDR3 region has the DNA TGTGCCAGCAGTCCGTCTGTTGGACAGGGGGCGGGCGGCTACACCTTC.